The present entry profiles one T cell receptor beta chain with its context. Repertoires were generated with immunoSEQ multiplex PCR, while TCRdb's copy carries only in-frame clones and drops some. This table holds around 80,000 clones, 75% to 95% found once. This entry belongs to a study of control samples from healthy donors and cancer patients. Germline trimming cut 1 base from V and 0 bases from J; bases unmatched to any gene: 4. CDR1 and CDR2 from the germline V gene are SNHLY and FYNNEI. The length of the CDR3 is 16 residues. The sequenced material came from blood. The sequence was obtained from a middle-aged man in good health. This rearrangement joins TRBV2 to TRBJ1-2, with 8 nucleotides matching TRBD1. The CDR3 is CASSEGQGASNYGYTF. The CDR3 bases are TGTGCCAGCAGTGAAGGTCAGGGGGCTTCTAACTATGGCTACACCTTC.